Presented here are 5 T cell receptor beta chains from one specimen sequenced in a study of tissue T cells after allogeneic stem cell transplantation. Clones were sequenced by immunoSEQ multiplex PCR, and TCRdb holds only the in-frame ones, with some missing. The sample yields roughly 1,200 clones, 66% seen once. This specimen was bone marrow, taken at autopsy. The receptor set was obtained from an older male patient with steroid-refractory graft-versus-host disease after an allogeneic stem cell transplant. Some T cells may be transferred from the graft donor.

Here the CDR3 DNA reads TGTGCCAGCAGACGCAACCAAGTGGAGCAGTACTTC. It codes for CASRRNQVEQYF. The V gene is TRBV6-5, the J gene TRBJ2-7, with D hard to call. The CDR3 is 12 residues long. The V end was cut by 6 bases, the J end by 7 bases, with 13 bases between. Germline lookup yields CDR1 MNHEY and CDR2 SVGAGI.

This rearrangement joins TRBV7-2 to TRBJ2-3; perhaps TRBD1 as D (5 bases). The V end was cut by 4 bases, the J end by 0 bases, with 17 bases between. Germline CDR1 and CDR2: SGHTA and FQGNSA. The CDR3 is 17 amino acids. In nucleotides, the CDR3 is TGTGCCAGCAGCTGGTTAGGGGTGGCATCTAGCACAGATACGCAGTATTTT. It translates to CASSWLGVASSTDTQYF.

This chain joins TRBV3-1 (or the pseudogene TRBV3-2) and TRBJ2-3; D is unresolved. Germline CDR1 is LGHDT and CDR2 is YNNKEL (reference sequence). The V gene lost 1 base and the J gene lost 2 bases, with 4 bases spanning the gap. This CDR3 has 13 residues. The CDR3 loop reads CASSQALTDTQYF. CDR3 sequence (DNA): TGTGCCAGCAGCCAAGCGCTCACAGATACGCAGTATTTT.

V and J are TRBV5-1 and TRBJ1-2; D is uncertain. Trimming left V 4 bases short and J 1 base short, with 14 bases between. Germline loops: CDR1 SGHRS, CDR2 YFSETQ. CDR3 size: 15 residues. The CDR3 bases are TGCGCCAGCAGCACCTCCCCTACAGTTAACTATGGCTACACCTTC. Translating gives CASSTSPTVNYGYTF.

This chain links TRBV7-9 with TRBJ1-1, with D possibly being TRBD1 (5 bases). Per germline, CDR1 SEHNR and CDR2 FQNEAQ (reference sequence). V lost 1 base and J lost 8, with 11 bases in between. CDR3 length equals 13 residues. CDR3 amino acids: CASSLVNRREAFF. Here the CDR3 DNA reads TGTGCCAGCAGCTTAGTTAACAGGAGAGAAGCTTTCTTT.